A few counts support the clone carrying this T cell receptor beta chain. Its target is not known. The data derive from a study of T-cell memory formation after mild COVID-19. Study-wide context: Largely, the TCR clusters proved donor specific.

Germline assignment: CDR1 SEHNR and CDR2 FQNEAQ (reference sequence). The CDR3 length is 18 residues. V was pared by 5 bases and J by 1 base, with 11 bases of the junction left unmatched. TCRdb reanalysed the 5' RACE reads using MiXCR and keeps one entry per CDR3 protein. The sample consists of fewer than 350,000 distinct CDR3 sequences, more than 15% of them appearing once. Study-level findings and limits: Among CD4+ contracting clones, most were CM and EM, and CD8+ ones EMRA. A subset of responding clones appeared in pre-infection memory, suggesting cross-reactive memory joined. CD4/CD8 balance characterized clones contracting day 15 to 85, and CD4+ skew characterized later expanders.

The clonotype originates from a man aged 18-30 years who had mild COVID-19 (a few samples of this study predate the infection). Cell type and time point are not known. The J gene is TRBJ2-2, the V gene TRBV7-9, with TRBD2 matching 9 bases. The sample was PBMCs or a T cell subset sorted from them (not recorded which). The CDR3 DNA is TGTGCCAGCAGCCCCCCGGGACTAGCAGTTCGGAACACCGGGGAGCTGTTTTTT. This sequence encodes CASSPPGLAVRNTGELFF.